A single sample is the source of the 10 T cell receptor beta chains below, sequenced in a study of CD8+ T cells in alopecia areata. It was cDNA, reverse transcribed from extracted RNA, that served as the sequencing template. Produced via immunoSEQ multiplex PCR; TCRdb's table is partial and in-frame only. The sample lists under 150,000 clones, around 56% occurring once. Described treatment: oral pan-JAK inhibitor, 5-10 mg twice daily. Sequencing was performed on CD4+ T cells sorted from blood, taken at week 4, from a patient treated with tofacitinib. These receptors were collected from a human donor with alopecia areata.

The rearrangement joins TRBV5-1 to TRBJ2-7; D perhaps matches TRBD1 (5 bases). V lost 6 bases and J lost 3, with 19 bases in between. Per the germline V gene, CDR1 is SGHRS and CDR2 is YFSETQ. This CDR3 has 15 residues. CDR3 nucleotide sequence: TGCGCCAGCACTATAGGGGCAGGGTACTACTACGAGCAGTACTTC. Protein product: CASTIGAGYYYEQYF.

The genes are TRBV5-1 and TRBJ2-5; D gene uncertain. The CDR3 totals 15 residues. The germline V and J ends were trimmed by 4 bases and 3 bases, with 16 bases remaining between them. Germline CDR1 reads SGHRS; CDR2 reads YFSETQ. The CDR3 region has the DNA TGCGCCAGCAGCCCCCGGTCCAACCCAAAAGAGACCCAGTACTTC. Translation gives CASSPRSNPKETQYF. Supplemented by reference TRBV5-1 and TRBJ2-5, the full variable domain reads KAGVTQTPRYLIKTRGQQVTLSCSPISGHRSVSWYQQTPGQGLQFLFEYFSETQRNKGNFPGRFSGRQFSNSRSEMNVSTLELGDSALYLCASSPRSNPKETQYFGPGTRLLVL.

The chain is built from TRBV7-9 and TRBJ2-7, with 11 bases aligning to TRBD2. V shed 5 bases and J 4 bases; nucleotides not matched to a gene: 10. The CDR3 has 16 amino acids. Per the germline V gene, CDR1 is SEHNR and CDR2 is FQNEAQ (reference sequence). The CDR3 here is CASSRVASGRWYEQYF. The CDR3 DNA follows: TGTGCCAGCAGCCGCGTTGCTAGCGGGAGGTGGTACGAGCAGTACTTC.

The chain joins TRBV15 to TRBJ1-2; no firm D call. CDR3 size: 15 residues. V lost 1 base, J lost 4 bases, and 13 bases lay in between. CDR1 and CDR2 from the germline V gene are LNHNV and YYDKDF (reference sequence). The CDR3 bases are TGTGCCACCAGCAGAGTGTCCGAACCGGGCTATGGCTACACCTTC. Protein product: CATSRVSEPGYGYTF.

DNA for the CDR3: TGCGCCAGCAGCCGACTAGCGGGAGTGCGGACCGGGGAGCTGTTTTTT. It encodes CASSRLAGVRTGELFF. This sequence joins TRBV4-1 and TRBJ2-2, with TRBD2 matching over 12 bases. Trimming cost V 4 bases and J 5 bases; bases outside gene matches: 5. There are 16 residues in the CDR3. Germline CDR1 reads MGHRA; CDR2 reads YSYEKL.

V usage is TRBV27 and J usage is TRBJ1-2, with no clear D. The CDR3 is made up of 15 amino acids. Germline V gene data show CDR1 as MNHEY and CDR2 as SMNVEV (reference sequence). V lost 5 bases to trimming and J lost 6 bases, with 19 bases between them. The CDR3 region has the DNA TGTGCCAGCAGTCCCGAACCAGGAGTCCTCAATGGCTACACCTTC. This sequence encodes CASSPEPGVLNGYTF.

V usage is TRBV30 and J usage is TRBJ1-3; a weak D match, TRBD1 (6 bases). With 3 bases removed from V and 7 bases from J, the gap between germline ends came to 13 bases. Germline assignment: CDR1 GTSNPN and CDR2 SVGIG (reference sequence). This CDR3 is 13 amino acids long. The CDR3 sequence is CAWSPTGWNTIYF. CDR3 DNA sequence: TGTGCCTGGAGCCCGACAGGTTGGAACACCATATATTTT.

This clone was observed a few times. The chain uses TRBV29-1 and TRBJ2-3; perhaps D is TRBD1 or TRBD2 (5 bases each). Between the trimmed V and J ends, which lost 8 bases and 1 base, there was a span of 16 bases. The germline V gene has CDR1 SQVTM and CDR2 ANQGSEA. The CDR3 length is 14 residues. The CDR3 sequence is CSSIGDLRTDTQYF. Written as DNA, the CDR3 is TGCAGCTCCATAGGGGACCTTCGCACAGATACGCAGTATTTT.

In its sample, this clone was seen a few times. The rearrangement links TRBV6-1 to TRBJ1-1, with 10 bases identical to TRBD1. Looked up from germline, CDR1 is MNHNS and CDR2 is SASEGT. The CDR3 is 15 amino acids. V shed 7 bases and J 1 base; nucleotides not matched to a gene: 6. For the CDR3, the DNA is TGTGCCAGCAAATCGGGACAGGGGAGGAACACTGAAGCTTTCTTT. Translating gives CASKSGQGRNTEAFF.

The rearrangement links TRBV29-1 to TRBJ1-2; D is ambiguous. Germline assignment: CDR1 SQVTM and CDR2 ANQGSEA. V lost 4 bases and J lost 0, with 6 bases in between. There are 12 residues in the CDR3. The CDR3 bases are TGCAGCGTTGCGGGTGCTAACTATGGCTACACCTTC. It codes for CSVAGANYGYTF.